This note documents a single T cell receptor (beta chain) sequence. The data belong to a study of blood T cell repertoires in COVID-19. Study summary: Material from acute and convalescent COVID-19 was sourced from the United States, Italy and Spain.

Generated by immunoSEQ multiplex PCR, the TCRdb table keeps only in-frame clones and is missing some. Among about 200,000 clones, more than 75% were seen once, and the ten largest hold 5% to 7%. Looked up from germline, CDR1 is MNHEY and CDR2 is SMNVEV (reference sequence). Trimming took 2 bases from V and 6 from J, leaving 8 bases between them. This CDR3 has 14 residues. The gene calls are TRBV27 and TRBJ1-6; D remains ambiguous. Sequenced: PBMCs or T cells enriched from blood (not recorded which). This TCR was recovered from a man aged 35-49 years with acute COVID-19. CDR3 amino acids: CASSLIISNSPLHF. DNA of the CDR3: TGTGCCAGCAGTTTAATTATCAGTAATTCACCCCTCCACTTT.